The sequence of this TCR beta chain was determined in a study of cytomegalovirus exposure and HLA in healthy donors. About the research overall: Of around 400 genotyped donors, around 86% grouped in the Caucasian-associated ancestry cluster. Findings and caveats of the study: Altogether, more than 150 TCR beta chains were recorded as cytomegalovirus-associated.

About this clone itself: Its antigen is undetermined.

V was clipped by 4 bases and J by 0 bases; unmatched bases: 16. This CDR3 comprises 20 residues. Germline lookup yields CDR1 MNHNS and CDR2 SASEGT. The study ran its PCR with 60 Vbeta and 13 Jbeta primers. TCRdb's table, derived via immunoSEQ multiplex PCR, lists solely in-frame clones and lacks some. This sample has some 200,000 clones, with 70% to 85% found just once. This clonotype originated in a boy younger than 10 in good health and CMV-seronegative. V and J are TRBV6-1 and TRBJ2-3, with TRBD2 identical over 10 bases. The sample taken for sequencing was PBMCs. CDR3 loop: CASSVRTSGPARASTDTQYF. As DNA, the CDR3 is TGTGCCAGCAGTGTACGGACTAGCGGTCCGGCTCGGGCTAGCACAGATACGCAGTATTTT.